A single sample is the source of the 26 T cell receptor beta chains below, sequenced in a study of blood T cell repertoires in COVID-19. The table came from immunoSEQ multiplex PCR; TCRdb's copy has only in-frame clones and leaves some out. The table shows over 250,000 clones, with about nine tenths occurring only once. Sequencing was carried out using PBMCs or T cells enriched from blood (not recorded which). The receptors were gathered from a woman aged 30 to 39 who had recovered from COVID-19.

This chain links TRBV19 with TRBJ1-4; tentative D call: TRBD1 (6 bases). The germline V gene encodes CDR1 LNHDA and CDR2 SQIVND (reference sequence). V shed 5 bases and J shed 3 bases, with 16 bases lying between them. CDR3 length equals 16 residues. The CDR3 loop is CASSSRGTRPNEKLFF. The CDR3 DNA sequence: TGTGCCAGTAGTTCCAGAGGGACAAGACCTAATGAAAAACTGTTTTTT.

This clone was observed a handful of times. The chain employs TRBV7-8 and TRBJ1-2; unclear D gene. The CDR3 covers 12 residues. V was cut by 5 bases and J by 6 bases, with 10 bases left in between. Germline lookup yields CDR1 SGHVS and CDR2 FQNEAQ. The CDR3 loop is CASSRSGDGYTF. The CDR3 coding sequence is TGTGCCAGCAGCCGAAGCGGGGATGGCTACACCTTC.

The V and J genes are TRBV4-1 and TRBJ2-6, with TRBD2 matching over 12 bases. This CDR3 spans 21 amino acids. J gave up 0 bases and V 1 base, and 10 bases lay outside the gene matches. CDR1 and CDR2 from the germline V gene are MGHRA and YSYEKL. The CDR3 is CASSQAGLAGGKSSGANVLTF. CDR3 nucleotides: TGCGCCAGCAGCCAAGCGGGCCTAGCGGGAGGGAAGAGCTCTGGGGCCAACGTCCTGACTTTC.

This clone came up a few times. The V and J genes are TRBV11-2 and TRBJ2-1, with 9 bases aligning to TRBD2. The CDR3 consists of 16 residues. In germline, CDR1 is SGHAT, CDR2 FQNNGV. The J segment lost 2 bases and the V segment lost 4 bases, leaving 6 bases of the junction unmatched. DNA of the CDR3: TGTGCCAGCAGCTGGTCTAGCGGGGTACCCTACAATGAGCAGTTCTTC. It is translated as CASSWSSGVPYNEQFF.

The rearrangement links TRBV28 to TRBJ1-5; the match to TRBD1 covers 8 bases. Unmatched junction bases numbered 7, after V lost 4 bases and J lost 2 bases. This CDR3 has 16 residues. Germline-derived CDR1 and CDR2 are MDHEN and SYDVKM. CDR3 bases: TGTGCCAGCAGTTCGCCGACAGGGGAGGGCAATCAGCCCCAGCATTTT. Translating gives CASSSPTGEGNQPQHF.

As concerns this clone: A read error may account for a junction end that differs from germline. The chain joins TRBV7-2 to TRBJ1-4; possible D gene TRBD1, 6 bases. The CDR3 has 16 amino acids. Germline assignment: CDR1 SGHTA and CDR2 FQGNSA. In nucleotides, the CDR3 is TGTGCCAGCAGTTTAGGGGCAGGGGTGACGAATGAAAAACTGTTTTTT. This encodes CASSLGAGVTNEKLFF.

The chain joins TRBV9 to TRBJ2-1; D is possibly TRBD2 (6 bases). From germline, CDR1 is SGDLS and CDR2 YYNGEE. V was cut by 0 bases and J by 3 bases, with 13 bases left in between. This CDR3 has 16 residues. CDR3 coding DNA: TGTGCCAGCAGCGTAGTGGGGAGGCGGGACTACAATGAGCAGTTCTTC. Translating gives CASSVVGRRDYNEQFF.

The genes are TRBV10-3 and TRBJ2-1, with D tentatively TRBD2 (7 bases). The germline V gene encodes CDR1 ENHRY and CDR2 SYGVKD. The CDR3 runs to 16 residues. With 2 bases removed from V and 6 bases from J, the gap between germline ends came to 17 bases. The CDR3 here is CAISERSGGGGNEQFF. The DNA for the CDR3 is TGTGCCATCAGTGAGCGTTCTGGGGGAGGGGGCAATGAGCAGTTCTTC.

V gene TRBV4-1 combines with J gene TRBJ1-5; D is uncertain. The CDR3 runs 12 residues. Trimming shortened V by 0 bases and J by 6 bases, and 3 bases separated the two germline ends. Per germline, CDR1 MGHRA and CDR2 YSYEKL. CDR3 nucleotide sequence: TGCGCCAGCAGCCAAGACGGTCAGCCCCAGCATTTT. Its translation: CASSQDGQPQHF.

This chain uses TRBV29-1 with TRBJ2-5, with a tentative D call TRBD2 (6 bases). V dropped 3 bases and J dropped 7 bases, with 18 bases sitting between them. Germline V gene lookup returns CDR1 SQVTM and CDR2 ANQGSEA. The CDR3 covers 14 residues. CDR3 loop: CSVDMRLGGGTQYF. CDR3 nucleotide sequence: TGCAGCGTTGACATGCGACTAGGTGGGGGGACCCAGTACTTC.

This CDR3 reads CASSLRGIGSGANVLTF. CDR3 sequence (DNA): TGTGCCAGCAGTTTAAGGGGGATTGGATCTGGGGCCAACGTCCTGACTTTC. V is TRBV28 and J is TRBJ2-6, with D possibly TRBD1 on 6 matching bases. The germline V and J ends were trimmed by 2 bases and 1 base, with 12 bases remaining between them. Germline V lookup: CDR1 MDHEN, CDR2 SYDVKM. The CDR3 loop spans 17 amino acids.

V is TRBV19 and J is TRBJ1-1; 9 bases agree with TRBD1. The ends lost 5 bases at V and 3 bases at J; junction bases unmatched: 4. This CDR3 is 14 amino acids long. CDR1 is LNHDA, CDR2 SQIVND, per germline (reference sequence). The CDR3 protein is CASSPTGGYTEAFF. The CDR3 coding sequence is TGTGCCAGTAGTCCAACAGGGGGCTACACTGAAGCTTTCTTT.

This clone was seen a few times. This sequence joins TRBV6-5 and TRBJ2-7; possible D gene TRBD1, 6 bases. The CDR3 is 14 amino acids. Trimming removed 7 bases at V and 1 base at J, with 14 bases between. The V gene's germline CDR1 is MNHEY and CDR2 SVGAGI. CDR3 coding DNA: TGTGCCAGCACCAGGGGAAGTGAGTCCTACGAGCAGTACTTC. Residues: CASTRGSESYEQYF.

This chain uses TRBV29-1 with TRBJ2-7; 10 positions match TRBD1. V shed 4 bases and J 5 bases; nucleotides not matched to a gene: 8. The CDR3 is 14 residues long. Germline lookup yields CDR1 SQVTM and CDR2 ANQGSEA. For the CDR3, the DNA is TGCAGCGTTGGGTTGGGACAGGGGATCCACGAGCAGTACTTC. Protein product: CSVGLGQGIHEQYF.

This CDR3 reads CASRPDRGRYGYTF. In nucleotides, the CDR3 is TGTGCCAGCAGACCCGACAGGGGAAGGTATGGCTACACCTTC. The rearrangement links TRBV6-5 to TRBJ1-2; 8 bases fit TRBD1. Germline V CDR1 and CDR2: MNHEY, SVGAGI. CDR3 length: 14 amino acids. V dropped 6 bases and J dropped 5; count of bases not matched to a gene: 8.

V usage is TRBV28 and J usage is TRBJ1-1; 9 bases are a match to TRBD1. V lost 5 bases, J lost 4 bases, and 8 bases stayed unmatched. The CDR3 contains 15 residues. Germline V lookup: CDR1 MDHEN, CDR2 SYDVKM. DNA of the CDR3: TGTGCCAGCAGTATGACAGGGGGAGGCGGCACTGAAGCTTTCTTT. Amino acids: CASSMTGGGGTEAFF.

The chain is built from TRBV27 and TRBJ2-7, with D perhaps TRBD2 (5 bases). The V and J ends lost 5 bases and 0 bases respectively, with 11 bases between them. The germline gives CDR1 MNHEY, CDR2 SMNVEV (reference sequence). The CDR3 runs to 14 residues. CDR3 coding DNA: TGTGCCAGCAGTATAGCGAGTAGCTCCTACGAGCAGTACTTC. Its protein product is CASSIASSSYEQYF.

The table lists this clone with a count of one. The V gene is TRBV6-1, the J gene TRBJ1-2; 10 nucleotides line up with TRBD1. Unmatched junction bases numbered 11, after V lost 4 bases and J lost 6 bases. CDR1 and CDR2 (germline): MNHNS, SASEGT. The length of the CDR3 is 16 residues. In DNA, the CDR3 is TGTGCCAGCAGTGGGGACAGGGGTTTCGTTCTAAATGGCTACACCTTC. Its translation: CASSGDRGFVLNGYTF.

V gene TRBV5-1 combines with J gene TRBJ1-4; TRBD1 matches at 8 bases. CDR3 length: 14 amino acids. The J segment lost 7 bases and the V segment lost 3 bases, leaving 5 bases of the junction unmatched. Germline CDR1 is SGHRS and CDR2 is YFSETQ. DNA of the CDR3: TGCGCCAGCAGCTCACAGGGGGTAGCTGAAAAACTGTTTTTT. Encoded protein: CASSSQGVAEKLFF.

This sequence joins TRBV5-1 and TRBJ2-1; 7 positions match TRBD1. V was clipped by 2 bases and J by 2 bases; unmatched bases: 7. The CDR3 has 16 amino acids. CDR1 and CDR2 (germline): SGHRS, YFSETQ. The CDR3 is CASSLRTGVTYNEQFF. CDR3 in DNA: TGCGCCAGCAGCTTACGGACAGGCGTAACCTACAATGAGCAGTTCTTC.

This chain links TRBV9 with TRBJ2-5; D possibly corresponds to TRBD2 (5 bases). This CDR3 region has 15 residues. The V and J ends lost 3 bases and 5 bases respectively, with 17 bases between them. The germline gives CDR1 SGDLS, CDR2 YYNGEE. CDR3 nucleotides: TGTGCCAGCAGCGCCCTGAGCGGAGCCAGGGAGACCCAGTACTTC. Translated: CASSALSGARETQYF.

The V gene is TRBV15, the J gene TRBJ1-1, with D perhaps TRBD1 (5 bases). The CDR3 is 15 amino acids. The germline CDR1 and CDR2 sequences are LNHNV and YYDKDF (reference sequence). Trimming shortened V by 1 base and J by 2 bases, and 11 bases separated the two germline ends. The CDR3 nucleotides read TGTGCCACCAGCAGAGGTCCGGGGGAAAACACTGAAGCTTTCTTT. Encoded protein: CATSRGPGENTEAFF. Based on the CDR3 plus reference TRBV15 and TRBJ1-1, the full variable domain is DAMVIQNPRYQVTQFGKPVTLSCSQTLNHNVMYWYQQKSSQAPKLLFHYYDKDFNNEADTPDNFQSRRPNTSFCFLDIRSPGLGDTAMYLCATSRGPGENTEAFFGQGTRLTVV.

On this clone itself: Within the sample, other DNA sequences also encode this same CDR3. The chain has TRBV19 and TRBJ2-2; 10 bases are shared with TRBD2. Germline assignment: CDR1 LNHDA and CDR2 SQIVND (reference sequence). The CDR3 sequence is 15 residues long. V trimming: 6 bases; J trimming: 2 bases; junction bases outside the gene matches: 3. The CDR3 spells CASRLAGVNTGELFF. The CDR3 coding sequence is TGTGCCAGTAGGCTAGCGGGAGTCAACACCGGGGAGCTGTTTTTT.

The chain combines TRBV28 with TRBJ2-6, with D possibly matching TRBD1 (5 bases). CDR3 length equals 18 residues. Germline values: CDR1 MDHEN, CDR2 SYDVKM. The germline V and J ends were trimmed by 3 bases and 4 bases, with 19 bases remaining between them. The CDR3 nucleotides are TGTGCCAGCAGTTTGGGGCAGCTTGGGGCATGGGGGGCCAACGTCCTGACTTTC. Its protein product is CASSLGQLGAWGANVLTF.

The table lists this clone with many counts. The CDR3 DNA sequence: TGTGCCAGTAGTATGCGGGGACAGACAACTAATGAAAAACTGTTTTTT. Translating it yields CASSMRGQTTNEKLFF. The rearrangement links TRBV19 to TRBJ1-4; 7 nucleotides agree with TRBD1. Germline CDR1 LNHDA, CDR2 SQIVND (reference sequence). J lost 0 bases, V lost 3 bases, and 4 bases had no gene match. The CDR3 is made up of 16 amino acids.

The CDR3 nucleotides are TGTGCCAGCAGGACGACAGGGGGTAGCAATCAGCCCCAGCATTTT. It translates to CASRTTGGSNQPQHF. The J gene is TRBJ1-5, the V gene TRBV6-5; 9 bases are a match to TRBD1. Germline V gene lookup returns CDR1 MNHEY and CDR2 SVGAGI. The J segment lost 0 bases and the V segment lost 6 bases, leaving 3 bases of the junction unmatched. The CDR3 consists of 15 residues.